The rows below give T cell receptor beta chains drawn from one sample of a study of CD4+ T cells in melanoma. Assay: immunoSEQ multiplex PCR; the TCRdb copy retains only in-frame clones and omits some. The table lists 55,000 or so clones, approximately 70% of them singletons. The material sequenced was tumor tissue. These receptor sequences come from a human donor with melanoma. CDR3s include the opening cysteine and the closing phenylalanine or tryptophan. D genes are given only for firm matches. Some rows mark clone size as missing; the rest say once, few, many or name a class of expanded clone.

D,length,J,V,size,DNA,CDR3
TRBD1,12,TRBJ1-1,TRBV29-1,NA,TGCAGCTATACGACAGGGAGGACTGAAGCTTTCTTT,CSYTTGRTEAFF
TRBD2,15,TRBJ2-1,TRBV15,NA,TGTGCCACCAGCACGCGACTAGCGGGGTCTGATGAGCAGTTCTTC,CATSTRLAGSDEQFF
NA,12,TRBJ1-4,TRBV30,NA,TGTGCCTGGAGTGTACAGAACGAAAAACTGTTTTTT,CAWSVQNEKLFF
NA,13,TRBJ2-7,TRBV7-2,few,TGTGCCAGCTCCCACGCTGGTCTCTTCGAGCAGTACTTC,CASSHAGLFEQYF
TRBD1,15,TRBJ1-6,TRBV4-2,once,TGTGCCAGCAGCTTCATGACAGGGTGGAATTCACCCCTCCACTTT,CASSFMTGWNSPLHF
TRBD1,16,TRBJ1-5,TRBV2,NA,TGTGCCAGCAGTTCTACAGGGGGCGGAAGCAATCAGCCCCAGCATTTT,CASSSTGGGSNQPQHF
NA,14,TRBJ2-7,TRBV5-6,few,TGTGCCAGCAGCCGGGGAGGGGGCGCGGGTGAGCAGTACTTC,CASSRGGGAGEQYF
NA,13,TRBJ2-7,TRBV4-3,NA,TGCGCCAGCAGCCAAGATATTTGGGGCGAGCAGTACTTC,CASSQDIWGEQYF
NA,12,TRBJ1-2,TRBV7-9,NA,TGTGCCAGCAACGTACTCGGGTATGGCTACACCTTC,CASNVLGYGYTF
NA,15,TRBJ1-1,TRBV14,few,TGTGCCAGCAGCCAAGATTGGGGGGGGAACACTGAAGCTTTCTTT,CASSQDWGGNTEAFF
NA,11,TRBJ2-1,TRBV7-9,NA,TGTGCCAGCATCTTGGGGGGATCGGAGTTCTTC,CASILGGSEFF
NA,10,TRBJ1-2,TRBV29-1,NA,TGCAGCGTTAGTCCAGGGGGCTACACCTTC,CSVSPGGYTF
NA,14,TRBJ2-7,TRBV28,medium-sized,TGTGCCAGCAGTTTCAGGGGGGTCCCCTACGAGCAGTACTTC,CASSFRGVPYEQYF
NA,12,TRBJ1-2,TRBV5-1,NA,TGCGCCAGCAGCTTGCCCGGGTACGGCTACACCTTC,CASSLPGYGYTF
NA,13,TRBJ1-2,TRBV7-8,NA,TGTGCCAGCAGCTCGGGCCCGAACTATGGCTACACCTTC,CASSSGPNYGYTF
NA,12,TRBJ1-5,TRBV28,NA,TGTGCCAGCAGTGCTCGAGCTCAGCCCCAGCATTTT,CASSARAQPQHF
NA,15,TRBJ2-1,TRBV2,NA,TGTGCCAGCAGTGCCCAGCGGCCTTCCTACAATGAGCAGTTCTTC,CASSAQRPSYNEQFF
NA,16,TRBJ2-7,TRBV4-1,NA,TGCGCCAGCAGCCAAGACCTTTTGGAGGGCTCCTACGAGCAGTACTTC,CASSQDLLEGSYEQYF
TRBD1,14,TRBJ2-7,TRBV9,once,TGTGCCAGCAGCAACGGACAGGGGGAGGGCGAGCAGTACTTC,CASSNGQGEGEQYF
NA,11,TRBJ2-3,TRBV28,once,TGTGCCAGCAGTGCTACAGATACGCAGTATTTT,CASSATDTQYF
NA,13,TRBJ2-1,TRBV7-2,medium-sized,TGTGCCAGCAGCTTAGATTCTTACAATGAGCAGTTCTTC,CASSLDSYNEQFF
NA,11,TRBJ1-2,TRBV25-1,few,TGTGCCAGCAGTGAATATGGTGGCTACACCTTC,CASSEYGGYTF
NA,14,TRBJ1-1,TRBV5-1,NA,TGCGCCAGCAGCTTCAGCCCGGCTTGGACTGAAGCTTTCTTT,CASSFSPAWTEAFF
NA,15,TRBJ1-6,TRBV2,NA,TGTGCCGTCCCGGCGGGCAGCTCCTATAATTCACCCCTCCACTTT,CAVPAGSSYNSPLHF
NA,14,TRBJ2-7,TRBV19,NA,TGTGCCAGTAGTATTAGCGGCGGGACCTACGAGCAGTACTTC,CASSISGGTYEQYF
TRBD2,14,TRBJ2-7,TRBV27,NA,TGTGCCAGCAGTCCTCTAGCGGGGGACAACGAGCAGTACTTC,CASSPLAGDNEQYF
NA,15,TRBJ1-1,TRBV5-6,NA,TGTGCCAGCAGCGCGACTCCCACGGCAAACACTGAAGCTTTCTTT,CASSATPTANTEAFF
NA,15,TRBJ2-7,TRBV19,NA,TGTGCCAGTAGTCCCTCCTTCGACAGGTCCTACGAGCAGTACTTC,CASSPSFDRSYEQYF
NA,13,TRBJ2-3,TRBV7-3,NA,TGTGCCAGCAGCTTAAGCTCCACAGATACGCAGTATTTT,CASSLSSTDTQYF
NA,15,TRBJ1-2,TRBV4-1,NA,TGCGCCAGCAGCCAAGAAGCCAGGGCCTACTATGGCTACACCTTC,CASSQEARAYYGYTF
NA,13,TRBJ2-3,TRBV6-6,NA,TGTGCCAGCAGTGATATCAATCAGGATACGCAGTATTTT,CASSDINQDTQYF
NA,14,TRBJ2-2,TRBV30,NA,TGTGCCTGGGATCCCGGGACAATGGACGGGGAGCTGTTTTTT,CAWDPGTMDGELFF
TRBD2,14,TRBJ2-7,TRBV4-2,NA,TGTGCCAGCAGCCAAGCTAGCGGGGGCGACGAGCAGTACTTC,CASSQASGGDEQYF
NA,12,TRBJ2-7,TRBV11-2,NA,TGTGCCAGCAGCACTCAAGCGGGTGAGCAGTACTTC,CASSTQAGEQYF
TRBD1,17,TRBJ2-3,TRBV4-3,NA,TGCGCCAGCAGCCAAGATTCACCAGGGGGACCCACAGATACGCAGTATTTT,CASSQDSPGGPTDTQYF
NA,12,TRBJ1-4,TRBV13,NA,TGTGCCAGCAGCATATCAAGAGAAAAACTGTTTTTT,CASSISREKLFF
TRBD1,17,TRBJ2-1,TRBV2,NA,TGTGCCAGCAATTTTTTAGTAGACAGGGGGGCGCGAGATGAGCAGTTCTTC,CASNFLVDRGARDEQFF
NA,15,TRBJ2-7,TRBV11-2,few,TGTGCCAGCAGCTTAGGTCAGTCTTATGCCTACGAGCAGTACTTC,CASSLGQSYAYEQYF
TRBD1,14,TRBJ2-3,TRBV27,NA,TGTGCCAGCACGAACAGGGGGCGTAGGGATACGCAGTATTTT,CASTNRGRRDTQYF
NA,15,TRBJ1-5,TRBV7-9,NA,TGTGCCAGCAGCTTAGATATGTCAGGCAATCAGCCCCAGCATTTT,CASSLDMSGNQPQHF
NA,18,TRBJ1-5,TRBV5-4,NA,TGTGCCAGCAGCCAACAACGGGCGCAGGGCCTTAGCAATCAGCCCCAGCATTTT,CASSQQRAQGLSNQPQHF
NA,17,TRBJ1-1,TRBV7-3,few,TGTGCCAGCAGCTCGGCCCTTAACAGGGCTCGGAACACTGAAGCTTTCTTT,CASSSALNRARNTEAFF
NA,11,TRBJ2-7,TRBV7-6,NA,TGTGCCAGCGGGGATCAAATCGAGCAGTACTTC,CASGDQIEQYF
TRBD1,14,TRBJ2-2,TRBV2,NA,TGTGCCAGCAGGGACAGGGAGATCCCCGGGGAGCTGTTTTTT,CASRDREIPGELFF
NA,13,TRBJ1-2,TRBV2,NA,TGTGCCAGCAGGGGGACAATCTCCTATGGCTACACCTTC,CASRGTISYGYTF
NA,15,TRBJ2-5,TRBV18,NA,TGTGCCAGCTCACCACTTAGTTTGTGGGAAGAGACCCAGTACTTC,CASSPLSLWEETQYF
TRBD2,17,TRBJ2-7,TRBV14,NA,TGTGCCAGCAGCCAAGAAGTGGCGGGGGGGCTTTCCTACGAGCAGTACTTC,CASSQEVAGGLSYEQYF
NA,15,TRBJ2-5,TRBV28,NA,TGTGCCAGCAGTCCAAGCCGCCGCCTAAAAGAGACCCAGTACTTC,CASSPSRRLKETQYF
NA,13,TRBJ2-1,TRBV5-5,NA,TGTGCCAGCAGCTTGGGAGCGAACAATGAGCAGTTCTTC,CASSLGANNEQFF
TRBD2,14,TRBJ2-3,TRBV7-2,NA,TGTGCCAGCAGCTTAGATGTACTAGCGGGGGACTCCTATTTT,CASSLDVLAGDSYF
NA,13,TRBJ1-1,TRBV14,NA,TGTGCCAGCAGCCAAGTAAGAAGAAGTGAAGCTTTCTTT,CASSQVRRSEAFF
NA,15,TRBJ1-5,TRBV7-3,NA,TGTGCCAGCAGCTTAAGCGGGGGCCCCAATCAGCCCCAGCATTTT,CASSLSGGPNQPQHF
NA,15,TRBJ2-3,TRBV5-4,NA,TGTGCCAGCAGCTTGGGTCGGGGTTCAACAGATACGCAGTATTTT,CASSLGRGSTDTQYF
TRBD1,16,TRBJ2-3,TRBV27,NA,TGTGCCAGCAGTTCCCCTCCGGGACAGGGTCGGGATACGCAGTATTTT,CASSSPPGQGRDTQYF